This T cell receptor beta chain was profiled in a study of monozygotic twins with inflammatory bowel disease. Template switching was used to attach UMIs, which incorporated a 6-nucleotide sample barcode. TCRdb processed the 5' RACE reads again and assigns one entry to each CDR3 protein, with no DNA. This listing includes 420,000 or so distinct CDR3 sequences. Notes on this clonotype: Its antigen is unknown.

Germline V gene sequence: CDR1 LGHNA, CDR2 YNFKEQ. The CDR3 consists of 12 residues. General study results and limits: IBD patients shared fewer clonotypes with other individuals than healthy twins, especially patients with disease activity signs. IBD patients carried less diverse TCRbeta repertoires (inverse Simpson) than healthy co-twins.

This TCR came from a human donor with ulcerative colitis or Crohn's disease, or a healthy co-twin of an affected twin (not recorded which). The J gene is TRBJ2-1, the V gene TRBV4-2. Source material: blood. The CDR3 sequence is CASSQDYNEQFF.